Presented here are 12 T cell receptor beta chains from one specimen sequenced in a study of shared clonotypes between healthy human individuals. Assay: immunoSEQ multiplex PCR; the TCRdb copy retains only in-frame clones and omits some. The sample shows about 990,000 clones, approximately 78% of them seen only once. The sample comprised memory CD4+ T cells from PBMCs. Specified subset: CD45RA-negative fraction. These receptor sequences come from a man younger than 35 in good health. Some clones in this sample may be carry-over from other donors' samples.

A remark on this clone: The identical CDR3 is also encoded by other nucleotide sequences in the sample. The CDR3 loop reads CASSLGRASYEQYF. The CDR3 DNA reads as TGTGCCAGCAGTTTAGGCAGGGCGTCCTACGAGCAGTACTTC. The chain carries TRBV27 and TRBJ2-7, with TRBD1 as a possible D gene (5 bases). Between the trimmed V and J ends, which lost 2 bases and 1 base, there was a span of 9 bases. The CDR3 totals 14 residues. Germline lookup yields CDR1 MNHEY and CDR2 SMNVEV (reference sequence).

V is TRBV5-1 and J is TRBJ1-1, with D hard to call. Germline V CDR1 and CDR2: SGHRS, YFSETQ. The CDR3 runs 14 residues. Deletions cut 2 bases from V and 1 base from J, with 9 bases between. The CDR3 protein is CASSFVGSNTEAFF. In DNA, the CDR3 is TGCGCCAGCAGCTTCGTGGGTTCGAACACTGAAGCTTTCTTT.

The CDR3, as DNA: TGTGCCAGCAGCGGAAACAGGGGAGGAACTGAAGCTTTCTTT. Its translation is CASSGNRGGTEAFF. The J gene is TRBJ1-1, the V gene TRBV7-8; TRBD1 aligns across 7 bases. Germline values: CDR1 SGHVS, CDR2 FQNEAQ. CDR3 length: 14 residues. With 5 bases clipped from V and 5 bases from J, the junction kept 8 bases outside the gene matches.

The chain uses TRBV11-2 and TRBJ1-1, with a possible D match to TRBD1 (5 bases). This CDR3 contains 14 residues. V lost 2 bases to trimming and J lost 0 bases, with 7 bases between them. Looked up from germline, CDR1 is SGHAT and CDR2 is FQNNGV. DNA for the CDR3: TGTGCCAGCAGCTTACAGGGAATGAACACTGAAGCTTTCTTT. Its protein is CASSLQGMNTEAFF.

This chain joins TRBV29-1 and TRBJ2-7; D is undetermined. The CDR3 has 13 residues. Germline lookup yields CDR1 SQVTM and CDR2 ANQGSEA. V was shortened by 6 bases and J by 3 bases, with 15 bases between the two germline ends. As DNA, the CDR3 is TGCAGCGTCAGTACCCAGCTTGGCTACGAGCAGTACTTC. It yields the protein CSVSTQLGYEQYF.

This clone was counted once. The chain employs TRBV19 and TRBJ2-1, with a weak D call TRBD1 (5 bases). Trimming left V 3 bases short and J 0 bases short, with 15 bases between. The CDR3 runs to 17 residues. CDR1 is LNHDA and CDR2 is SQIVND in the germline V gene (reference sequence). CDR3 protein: CASSIRATVPSYNEQFF. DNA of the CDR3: TGTGCCAGTAGTATCAGGGCGACAGTGCCCTCCTACAATGAGCAGTTCTTC. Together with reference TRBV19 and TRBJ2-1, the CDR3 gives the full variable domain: DGGITQSPKYLFRKEGQNVTLSCEQNLNHDAMYWYRQDPGQGLRLIYYSQIVNDFQKGDIAEGYSVSREKKESFPLTVTSAQKNPTAFYLCASSIRATVPSYNEQFFGPGTRLTVL.

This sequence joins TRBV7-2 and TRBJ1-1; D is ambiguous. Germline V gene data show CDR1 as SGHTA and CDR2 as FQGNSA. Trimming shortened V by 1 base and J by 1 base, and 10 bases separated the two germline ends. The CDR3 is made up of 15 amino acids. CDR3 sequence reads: CASSLVAGKNTEAFF. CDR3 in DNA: TGTGCCAGCAGCTTAGTCGCGGGGAAGAACACTGAAGCTTTCTTT.

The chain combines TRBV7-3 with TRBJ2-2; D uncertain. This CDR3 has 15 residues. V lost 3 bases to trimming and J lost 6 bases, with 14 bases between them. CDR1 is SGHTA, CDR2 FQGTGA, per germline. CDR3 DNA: TGTGCCAGCAGCTTCGACCGACCACGAGCCGGGGAGCTGTTTTTT. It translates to CASSFDRPRAGELFF.

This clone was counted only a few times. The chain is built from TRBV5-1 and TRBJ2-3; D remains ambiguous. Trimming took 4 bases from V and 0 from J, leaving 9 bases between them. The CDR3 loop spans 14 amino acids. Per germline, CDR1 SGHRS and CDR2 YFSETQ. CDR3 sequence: CASSPAASTDTQYF. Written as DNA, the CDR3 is TGCGCCAGCAGCCCGGCGGCAAGCACAGATACGCAGTATTTT.

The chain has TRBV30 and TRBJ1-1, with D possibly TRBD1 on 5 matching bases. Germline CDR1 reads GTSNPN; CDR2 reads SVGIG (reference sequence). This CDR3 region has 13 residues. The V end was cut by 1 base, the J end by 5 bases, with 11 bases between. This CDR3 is CAWSGQGGTEAFF. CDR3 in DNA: TGTGCCTGGAGTGGGCAGGGAGGAACTGAAGCTTTCTTT. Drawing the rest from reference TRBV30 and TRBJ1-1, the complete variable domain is SQTIHQWPATLVQPVGSPLSLECTVEGTSNPNLYWYRQAAGRGLQLLFYSVGIGQISSEVPQNLSASRPQDRQFILSSKKLLLSDSGFYLCAWSGQGGTEAFFGQGTRLTVV.

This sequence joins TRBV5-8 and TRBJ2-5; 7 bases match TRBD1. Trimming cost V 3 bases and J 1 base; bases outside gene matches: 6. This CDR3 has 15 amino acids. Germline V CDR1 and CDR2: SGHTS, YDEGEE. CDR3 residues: CASSWRTGSQETQYF. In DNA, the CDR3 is TGTGCCAGCAGCTGGAGGACAGGATCCCAAGAGACCCAGTACTTC.

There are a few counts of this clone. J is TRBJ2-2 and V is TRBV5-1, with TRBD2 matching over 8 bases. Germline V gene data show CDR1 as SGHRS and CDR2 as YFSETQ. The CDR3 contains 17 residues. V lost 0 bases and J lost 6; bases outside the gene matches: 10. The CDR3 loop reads CASSLVAGRAFAGELFF. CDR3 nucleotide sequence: TGCGCCAGCAGCTTGGTAGCCGGGAGGGCCTTTGCCGGGGAGCTGTTTTTT.